The present entry profiles one T cell receptor (beta chain) with its context. Its antigen is still unknown. These data come from a study of cytomegalovirus exposure and HLA in healthy donors. Overall study context: Of more than 350 genotyped donors, approximately 84% clustered with self-reported Caucasian donors. Study-wide results and limits: Further analysis, carried out later, found HLA-associated TCR beta chains more clonally expanded than equally common other chains. The study listed approximately 160 cytomegalovirus-associated TCR beta chains. TCR association rates varied by HLA locus in a later analysis, with DRB1 highest and HLA-C lowest.

Germline assignment: CDR1 SEHNR and CDR2 FQNEAQ (reference sequence). V lost 3 bases and J 6 bases, leaving 9 bases between the germline ends. This CDR3 region has 12 residues. A multiplex PCR was run with 60 Vbeta primers and 13 Jbeta primers. Assay: immunoSEQ multiplex PCR; the TCRdb copy retains only in-frame clones and omits some. The data show fewer than 150,000 clones, with about four fifths seen just once and about 4.4% held by the top ten. V gene TRBV7-9 combines with J gene TRBJ2-7, with D maybe TRBD2 (5 bases). This sequence originates from a man younger than 40 in good health. Sequenced sample: PBMCs. The CDR3 region has the DNA TGTGCCAGCAGCTTCGCGGGTCGCGAGCAGTACTTC. It yields the protein CASSFAGREQYF.